This T cell receptor beta chain was recorded in a study of metastatic and nonmetastatic thyroid tumors. On the study more broadly: Both malignant and benign thyroid patients supplied peripheral blood and tumor or nodule tissue samples, across which the repertoires of these patients were then compared.

TCRdb recomputed clones from the PCR reads via MiXCR. The table includes some 35,000 clones, about 29% detected once. A word on this clone: An end of the junction differs from the germline gene, which may be a read error.

Not a single patient had been given any form of treatment at any point before undergoing thyroid surgery. The CDR3 covers 15 residues. Germline V lookup: CDR1 SGHRS, CDR2 YFSETQ. Input material: blood. The chain uses TRBV5-1 and TRBJ1-1; D gene unclear. This clonotype was sampled from a female donor with papillary thyroid cancer or a benign thyroid nodule (not recorded which). Some clones in this sample may be carry-over from other donors' samples. For the CDR3, the DNA is TGCGCCAGGAGCTTACGGACCGGTGAGAACACTGAAGCTTTCTTT. It is translated as CARSLRTGENTEAFF.